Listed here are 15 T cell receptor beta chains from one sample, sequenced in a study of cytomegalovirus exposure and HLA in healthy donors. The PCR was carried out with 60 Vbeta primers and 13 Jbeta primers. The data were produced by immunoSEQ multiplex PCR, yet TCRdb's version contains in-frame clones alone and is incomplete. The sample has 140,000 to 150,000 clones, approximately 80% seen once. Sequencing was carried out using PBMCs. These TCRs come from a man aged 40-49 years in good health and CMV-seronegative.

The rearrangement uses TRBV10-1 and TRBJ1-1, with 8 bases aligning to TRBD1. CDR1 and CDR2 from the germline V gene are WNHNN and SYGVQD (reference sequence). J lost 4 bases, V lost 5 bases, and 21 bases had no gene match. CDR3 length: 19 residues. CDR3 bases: TGCGCCAGCAGTCCTGGTAGGGGCAGGGGGCTTAGTCGTGTCACTGAAGCTTTCTTT. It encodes CASSPGRGRGLSRVTEAFF.

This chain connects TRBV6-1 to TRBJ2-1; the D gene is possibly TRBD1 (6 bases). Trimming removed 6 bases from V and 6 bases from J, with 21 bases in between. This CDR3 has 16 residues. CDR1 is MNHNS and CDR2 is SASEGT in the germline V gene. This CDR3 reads CASSESAGATSNEQFF. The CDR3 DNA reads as TGTGCCAGCAGCGAAAGCGCAGGGGCTACTTCCAATGAGCAGTTCTTC.

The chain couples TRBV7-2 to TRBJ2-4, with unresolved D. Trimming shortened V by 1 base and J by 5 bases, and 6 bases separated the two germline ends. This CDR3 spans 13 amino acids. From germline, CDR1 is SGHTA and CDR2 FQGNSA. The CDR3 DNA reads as TGTGCCAGCAGCTTAGGGCAGGAAAACATTCAGTACTTC. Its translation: CASSLGQENIQYF.

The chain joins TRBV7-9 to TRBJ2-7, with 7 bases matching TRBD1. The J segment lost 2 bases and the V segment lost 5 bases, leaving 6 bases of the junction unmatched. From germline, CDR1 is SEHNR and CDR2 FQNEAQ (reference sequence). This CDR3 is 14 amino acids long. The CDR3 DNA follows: TGTGCCAGCAGCACCCCGACAGGGACCTACGAGCAGTACTTC. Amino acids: CASSTPTGTYEQYF.

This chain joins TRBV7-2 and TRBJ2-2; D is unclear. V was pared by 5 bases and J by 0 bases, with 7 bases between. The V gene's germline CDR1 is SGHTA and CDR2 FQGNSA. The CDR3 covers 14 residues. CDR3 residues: CASSIRTNTGELFF. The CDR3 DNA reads TGTGCCAGCAGCATTAGAACGAACACCGGGGAGCTGTTTTTT.

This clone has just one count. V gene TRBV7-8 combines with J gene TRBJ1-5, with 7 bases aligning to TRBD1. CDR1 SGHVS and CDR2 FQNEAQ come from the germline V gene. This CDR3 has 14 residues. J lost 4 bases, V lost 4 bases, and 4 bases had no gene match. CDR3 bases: TGTGCCAGCAGCTCGACAGGGAGTAATCAGCCCCAGCATTTT. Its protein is CASSSTGSNQPQHF.

The CDR3 region is CASSLSSGYEQYF. In DNA, the CDR3 is TGTGCCAGCAGCTTGTCTAGCGGGTACGAGCAGTACTTC. V usage is TRBV5-6 and J usage is TRBJ2-7; TRBD2 matches 8 bases. CDR3 size: 13 residues. The ends lost 1 base at V and 4 bases at J; junction bases unmatched: 1. Germline CDR1 reads SGHDT; CDR2 reads YYEEEE.

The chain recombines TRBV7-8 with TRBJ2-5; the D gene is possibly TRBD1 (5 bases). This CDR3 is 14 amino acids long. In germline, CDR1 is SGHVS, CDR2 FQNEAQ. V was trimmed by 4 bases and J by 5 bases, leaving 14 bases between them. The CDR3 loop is CASSWSSGQETQYF. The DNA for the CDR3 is TGTGCCAGCAGCTGGAGTTCAGGGCAGGAGACCCAGTACTTC.

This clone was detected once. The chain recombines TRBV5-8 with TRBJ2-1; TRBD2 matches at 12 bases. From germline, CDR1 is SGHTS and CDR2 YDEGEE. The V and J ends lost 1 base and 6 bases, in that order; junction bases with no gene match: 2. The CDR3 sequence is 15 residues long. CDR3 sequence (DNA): TGTGCCAGCAGCTTGAGGACTAGCGGGGTCAATGAGCAGTTCTTC. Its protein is CASSLRTSGVNEQFF.

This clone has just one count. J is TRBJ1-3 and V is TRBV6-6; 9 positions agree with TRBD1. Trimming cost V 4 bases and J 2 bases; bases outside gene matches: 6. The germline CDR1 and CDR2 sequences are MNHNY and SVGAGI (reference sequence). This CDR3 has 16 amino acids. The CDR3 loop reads CASSSPDRGAGNTIYF. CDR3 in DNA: TGTGCCAGCAGTTCCCCGGACAGGGGCGCTGGAAACACCATATATTTT.

The CDR3 DNA is TGTGCCAGTAGTATTGGACAGGGCAAATATAATTCACCCCTCCACTTT. Translation: CASSIGQGKYNSPLHF. The rearrangement links TRBV19 to TRBJ1-6; TRBD1 agrees at 8 bases. The V segment lost 3 bases and the J segment 4 bases; nucleotides outside the gene matches: 5. Looked up from germline, CDR1 is LNHDA and CDR2 is SQIVND (reference sequence). The CDR3 extends over 16 amino acids.

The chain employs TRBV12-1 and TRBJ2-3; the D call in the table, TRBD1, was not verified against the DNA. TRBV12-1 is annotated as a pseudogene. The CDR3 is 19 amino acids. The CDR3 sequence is CASSFCWNRGSLRTDTQYF. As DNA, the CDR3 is TGTGCCAGCAGCTTTTGTTGGAACAGGGGGAGTCTCAGAACAGATACGCAGTATTTT.

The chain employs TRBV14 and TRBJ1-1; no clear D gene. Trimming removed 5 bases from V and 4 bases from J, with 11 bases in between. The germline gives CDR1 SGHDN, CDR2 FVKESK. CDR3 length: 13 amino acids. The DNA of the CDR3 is TGTGCCAGCAGCGGAAGGAGATTCACTGAAGCTTTCTTT. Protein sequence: CASSGRRFTEAFF.

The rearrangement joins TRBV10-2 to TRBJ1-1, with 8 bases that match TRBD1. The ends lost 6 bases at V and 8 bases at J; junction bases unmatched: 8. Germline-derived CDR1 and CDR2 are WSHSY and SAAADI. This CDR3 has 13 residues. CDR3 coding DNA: TGCGCCAGCAGGGCAGACAGGGGACTAGAAGCTTTCTTT. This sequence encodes CASRADRGLEAFF.

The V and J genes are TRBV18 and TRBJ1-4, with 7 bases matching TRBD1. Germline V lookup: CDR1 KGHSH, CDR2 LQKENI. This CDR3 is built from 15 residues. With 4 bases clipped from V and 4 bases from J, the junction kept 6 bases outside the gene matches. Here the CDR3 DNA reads TGTGCCAGCTCACGCGCCGGGACAGATAATGAAAAACTGTTTTTT. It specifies CASSRAGTDNEKLFF. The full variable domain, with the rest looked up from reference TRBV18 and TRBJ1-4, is NAGVMQNPRHLVRRRGQEARLRCSPMKGHSHVYWYRQLPEEGLKFMVYLQKENIIDESGMPKERFSAEFPKEGPSILRIQQVVRGDSAAYFCASSRAGTDNEKLFFGSGTQLSVL.